This is a list of T cell receptor beta chains from one sample in a study of cytomegalovirus exposure and HLA in healthy donors. Clones were read by immunoSEQ multiplex PCR, and TCRdb kept only the in-frame ones, dropping some. Of around 150,000 clones listed, about 80% are singletons. Sequencing was carried out using PBMCs. The origin of the receptors is a man younger than 40 in good health and CMV-seronegative. The conserved cysteine and the conserved F or W are not part of the CDR3 here. Each record gives: CDR3 protein, V gene.

CDR3aa: SVGISSYNEQF
v_gene: TRBV29-1

CDR3aa: ASSSHSGSGTGELF
v_gene: TRBV7-2

CDR3aa: ASTQPGRTSESTDTQY
v_gene: TRBV7-9

CDR3aa: ASSSLSGAIYNEQF
v_gene: TRBV28

CDR3aa: ASTNTGTGLYNSREQY
v_gene: TRBV5-6

CDR3aa: ASSLIAGEETQY
v_gene: TRBV28

CDR3aa: ASSFFMDTQY
v_gene: TRBV5-4

CDR3aa: ASSSRVYVLT
v_gene: TRBV28

CDR3aa: ASSYSAGGYEQY
v_gene: TRBV6-6

CDR3aa: ASRIAGGPVGEQY
v_gene: TRBV27

CDR3aa: ASSLWTSGLYNEQF
v_gene: TRBV5-4

CDR3aa: ASSSIGGGGVEQF
v_gene: TRBV7-2

CDR3aa: ASSLEGHTSSGNTIY
v_gene: TRBV7-2

CDR3aa: ASSSRNRDSSYEQY
v_gene: TRBV28

CDR3aa: ASSLAGQGAGGYT
v_gene: TRBV7-9

CDR3aa: ASSFSGGKAF
v_gene: TRBV11-2

CDR3aa: ASSVELAGEMSSTDTQY
v_gene: TRBV9

CDR3aa: ASSKFGKLQETQY
v_gene: TRBV7-2

CDR3aa: ASSFAGGAGELF
v_gene: TRBV7-9

CDR3aa: ASSPQGSGVI
v_gene: TRBV18

CDR3aa: ASSREGANTGELF
v_gene: TRBV11-2

CDR3aa: ASSLVAAGEWNF
v_gene: TRBV5-1

CDR3aa: ASSVDLAQADTQY
v_gene: TRBV9

CDR3aa: ASSSSRGQAF
v_gene: TRBV6-1